This section outlines one T cell receptor (beta chain) sequence together with its context. The sample is drawn from a study of blood T cell repertoires in COVID-19. At the level of the study: Sources were T cells, B-cell-depleted T cells, or PBMCs; the material itself was cDNA or gDNA.

The data were produced by immunoSEQ multiplex PCR, yet TCRdb's version contains in-frame clones alone and is incomplete. The table lists some 110,000 clones, approximately 84% of them singletons. This receptor was taken from a man between 70 and 80 years old with active or convalescent COVID-19. Sequences were obtained from peripheral blood.

The CDR3, as DNA: TGTGCCAGCAGCCAGGGGCAGGGGGCGAAAGCTTTCTTT. Protein sequence: CASSQGQGAKAFF. The chain is built from TRBV7-3 and TRBJ1-1, with TRBD1 matching 8 bases. Germline V gene data show CDR1 as SGHTA and CDR2 as FQGTGA. The CDR3 totals 13 residues. Trimming cost V 5 bases and J 9 bases; bases outside gene matches: 8.